The present entry profiles one T cell receptor (beta chain) with its context. The data belong to a study of control samples from healthy donors and cancer patients. Assay used: immunoSEQ multiplex PCR; TCRdb lists only in-frame clones, some missing. The table includes 130,000 or so clones, about nine tenths detected once. The clonotype comes from a man aged 50 or older with head and neck cancer. Sequenced: PBMCs.

CDR3 amino acids: CASSSGPSLAPGNEKLFF. In DNA form, the CDR3 reads TGTGCCAGCAGCTCTGGACCTTCGCTCGCGCCCGGAAATGAAAAACTGTTTTTT. V gene TRBV7-9 combines with J gene TRBJ1-4; no firm D call. Germline CDR1 reads SEHNR; CDR2 reads FQNEAQ (reference sequence). The CDR3 totals 18 residues. With 4 bases removed from V and 5 bases from J, the gap between germline ends came to 23 bases.